Each of the 30 T cell receptor beta chains below was sequenced from the same sample in a study of blood T cell repertoires in COVID-19. Method: immunoSEQ multiplex PCR; TCRdb's copy keeps in-frame clones and lacks some. Here the sample spans 60,000 to 70,000 clones, roughly 90% being singletons. Sample: peripheral blood. These receptors all come from a man aged 45-60 years with active COVID-19.

The rearrangement uses TRBV6-5 and TRBJ2-1; 10 nucleotides agree with TRBD1. The CDR3 runs 15 residues. Germline V lookup: CDR1 MNHEY, CDR2 SVGAGI. J gave up 7 bases and V 5 bases, and 8 bases lay outside the gene matches. CDR3 DNA: TGTGCCAGCAGTAGGGGACAGGGGATACGAAATGAGCAGTTCTTC. As protein: CASSRGQGIRNEQFF.

This clone was recorded only once. This chain links TRBV7-2 with TRBJ1-2; TRBD1 agrees at 11 bases. Per germline, CDR1 SGHTA and CDR2 FQGNSA. There are 14 residues in the CDR3. The V segment lost 3 bases and the J segment 7 bases; nucleotides outside the gene matches: 4. For the CDR3, the DNA is TGTGCCAGCAGCTTGGGACAGGGGGAACCTGGCTACACCTTC. Its translation is CASSLGQGEPGYTF.

The chain uses TRBV11-2 and TRBJ2-7; 9 bases map to TRBD2. Looked up from germline, CDR1 is SGHAT and CDR2 is FQNNGV. Trimming at V came to 7 bases and at J to 6 bases, leaving 7 bases not matched to a gene. The CDR3 length is 13 residues. CDR3 DNA: TGTGCCAGCACCTGGCCTAGCGGGGTCGAGCAGTACTTC. Its protein product is CASTWPSGVEQYF. Full variable domain (missing parts from reference TRBV11-2 and TRBJ2-7): EAGVAQSPRYKIIEKRQSVAFWCNPISGHATLYWYQQILGQGPKLLIQFQNNGVVDDSQLPKDRFSAERLKGVDSTLKIQPAKLEDSAVYLCASTWPSGVEQYFGPGTRLTVT.

The rearrangement uses TRBV9 and TRBJ2-5; 8 nucleotides line up with TRBD2. The length of the CDR3 is 17 residues. Per germline, CDR1 SGDLS and CDR2 YYNGEE. After removal of 0 bases from V and 3 bases from J, the junction contained 10 bases not matched to a gene. The CDR3 sequence is CASSVGGSGGSKETQYF. The CDR3 region has the DNA TGTGCCAGCAGCGTAGGAGGAAGCGGGGGTTCGAAAGAGACCCAGTACTTC.

This chain links TRBV6-2 or TRBV6-3 with TRBJ2-7, with TRBD2 matching over 11 bases. J was trimmed by 0 bases and V by 3 bases; bases with no gene match: 13. The CDR3 covers 19 residues. Germline lookup yields CDR1 MNHEY and CDR2 SVGEGT. CDR3 sequence: CASSYIELAGAFHSYEQYF. For the CDR3, the DNA is TGTGCCAGCAGTTATATAGAACTAGCGGGGGCCTTTCACTCCTACGAGCAGTACTTC.

This chain connects TRBV25-1 to TRBJ2-1; 12 nucleotides match TRBD1. The V gene end was trimmed by 1 base and the J gene end by 9 bases; junction bases not matched to a gene: 4. Per germline, CDR1 MGHDK and CDR2 SYGVNS. The CDR3 is 15 amino acids. CDR3 protein: CASSELGGQGAEQFF. The CDR3 DNA sequence: TGTGCCAGCAGTGAATTAGGGGGACAGGGGGCTGAGCAGTTCTTC.

The genes are TRBV6-5 and TRBJ2-2; possibly TRBD1 for D (6 bases). CDR1 MNHEY and CDR2 SVGAGI come from the germline V gene. This CDR3 is built from 15 residues. The V gene lost 5 bases and the J gene lost 2 bases, with 12 bases spanning the gap. For the CDR3, the DNA is TGTGCCAGCAGTATCCGGGACACCAACACCGGGGAGCTGTTTTTT. As protein: CASSIRDTNTGELFF.

This chain connects TRBV18 to TRBJ2-5, with D possibly matching TRBD1 (6 bases). Trimming removed 3 bases at V and 4 bases at J, with 15 bases between. CDR1 and CDR2 from the germline V gene are KGHSH and LQKENI. The CDR3 spans 15 residues. The CDR3 coding sequence is TGTGCCAGCTCACCCCTTCAGGGGATAAGAGAGACCCAGTACTTC. It specifies CASSPLQGIRETQYF.

The rearrangement links TRBV6-5 to TRBJ2-7, with D uncertain. In germline, CDR1 is MNHEY, CDR2 SVGAGI. Between the trimmed V and J ends, which lost 8 bases and 2 bases, there was a span of 13 bases. CDR3 size: 13 residues. CDR3 nucleotide sequence: TGTGCCAGCCGGCGAGACAACACCTACGAGCAGTACTTC. This sequence encodes CASRRDNTYEQYF.

V gene TRBV19 combines with J gene TRBJ2-1; TRBD1 agrees at 9 bases. J gave up 5 bases and V 3 bases, and 2 bases lay outside the gene matches. Germline assignment: CDR1 LNHDA and CDR2 SQIVND (reference sequence). The CDR3 spans 14 residues. The CDR3 nucleotides read TGTGCCAGTAGTATGGGACAGGGAGACAATGAGCAGTTCTTC. This translates into CASSMGQGDNEQFF.

The genes are TRBV4-3 and TRBJ2-1; 11 nucleotides match TRBD2. Germline V gene sequence: CDR1 LGHNA, CDR2 YSLEER. The CDR3 spans 16 residues. V trimming: 4 bases; J trimming: 4 bases; junction bases outside the gene matches: 6. CDR3: CASSLGTSGKYNEQFF. The CDR3, as DNA: TGCGCCAGCAGCCTCGGGACTAGCGGAAAATACAATGAGCAGTTCTTC.

This chain connects TRBV7-2 to TRBJ2-5; possible D gene TRBD2, 6 bases. This CDR3 comprises 15 residues. The V gene's germline CDR1 is SGHTA and CDR2 FQGNSA. Trimming shortened V by 1 base and J by 2 bases, and 11 bases separated the two germline ends. CDR3 protein: CASSLVASAQETQYF. CDR3 DNA sequence: TGTGCCAGCAGCTTAGTAGCTAGCGCGCAAGAGACCCAGTACTTC. Filled out from reference TRBV7-2 and TRBJ2-5, the complete variable domain reads GAGVSQSPSNKVTEKGKDVELRCDPISGHTALYWYRQSLGQGLEFLIYFQGNSAPDKSGLPSDRFSAERTGGSVSTLTIQRTQQEDSAVYLCASSLVASAQETQYFGPGTRLLVL.

The chain combines TRBV6-5 with TRBJ1-4; the D gene is possibly TRBD1 (6 bases). The CDR3 has 14 residues. V was pared by 5 bases and J by 3 bases, with 10 bases between. Germline V gene lookup returns CDR1 MNHEY and CDR2 SVGAGI. The CDR3 sequence: CASSPTGPNEKLFF. In DNA form, the CDR3 reads TGTGCCAGCAGTCCGACAGGCCCTAATGAAAAACTGTTTTTT.

In DNA form, the CDR3 reads TGCGCCAGCAGCCCCCCCGGACGAGCGAGGGCTGAAGCTTTCTTT. Translated, it gives CASSPPGRARAEAFF. The chain employs TRBV4-1 and TRBJ1-1, with D uncertain. V was clipped by 4 bases and J by 6 bases, with 18 bases between them. Germline lookup yields CDR1 MGHRA and CDR2 YSYEKL. The CDR3 covers 15 residues.

V usage is TRBV5-1 and J usage is TRBJ2-3; no clear D gene. Germline V gene data show CDR1 as SGHRS and CDR2 as YFSETQ. V dropped 3 bases and J dropped 4 bases, with 9 bases sitting between them. The CDR3 has 13 amino acids. The DNA of the CDR3 is TGCGCCAGCAGCTGGCGTGCGGCAGATACGCAGTATTTT. Translating gives CASSWRAADTQYF.

This chain's CDR3 is CASSLVGGGLYEQYF. The CDR3 nucleotides read TGTGCCAGCAGCTTAGTAGGGGGAGGGCTCTACGAGCAGTACTTC. V and J are TRBV7-2 and TRBJ2-7, with TRBD2 as a possible D gene (7 bases). Trimming removed 1 base at V and 3 bases at J, with 13 bases between. Germline values: CDR1 SGHTA, CDR2 FQGNSA. The CDR3 is 15 amino acids.

This chain links TRBV5-8 with TRBJ2-3; 10 nucleotides agree with TRBD1. Germline V lookup: CDR1 SGHTS, CDR2 YDEGEE. The V and J ends lost 1 base and 2 bases, in that order; junction bases with no gene match: 1. CDR3 size: 15 residues. Here the CDR3 DNA reads TGTGCCAGCAGCTTGAGACAGGGGGCCACAGATACGCAGTATTTT. This encodes CASSLRQGATDTQYF.

The chain combines TRBV5-1 with TRBJ2-1, with unresolved D. The CDR3 runs to 13 residues. CDR1 SGHRS and CDR2 YFSETQ come from the germline V gene. With 4 bases removed from V and 2 bases from J, the gap between germline ends came to 7 bases. The CDR3 reads CASSPRAYNEQFF. CDR3 DNA sequence: TGCGCCAGCAGCCCCCGTGCCTACAATGAGCAGTTCTTC. Based on the CDR3 plus reference TRBV5-1 and TRBJ2-1, the full variable domain is KAGVTQTPRYLIKTRGQQVTLSCSPISGHRSVSWYQQTPGQGLQFLFEYFSETQRNKGNFPGRFSGRQFSNSRSEMNVSTLELGDSALYLCASSPRAYNEQFFGPGTRLTVL.

This clone showed up just once. The chain has TRBV27 and TRBJ2-7; TRBD1 agrees at 8 bases. CDR3 length: 13 residues. From germline, CDR1 is MNHEY and CDR2 SMNVEV (reference sequence). V lost 6 bases and J lost 6; bases outside the gene matches: 7. The CDR3 reads CASRDGQGPEQYF. The CDR3 region has the DNA TGTGCCAGCAGGGATGGACAGGGCCCCGAGCAGTACTTC.

The V and J genes are TRBV3-1 (or the pseudogene TRBV3-2) and TRBJ1-2; TRBD1 is a possible D gene (5 bases). With 4 bases removed from V and 4 bases from J, the gap between germline ends came to 13 bases. The CDR3 runs to 14 residues. Germline-derived CDR1 and CDR2 are LGHDT and YNNKEL (reference sequence). The CDR3 spells CASSPRDSSYGYTF. The CDR3, as DNA: TGTGCCAGCAGCCCCCGAGACAGCTCCTATGGCTACACCTTC.

V gene TRBV15 combines with J gene TRBJ1-4; D uncertain. CDR3 length: 14 amino acids. The germline V and J ends were trimmed by 3 bases and 5 bases, with 10 bases remaining between them. The germline CDR1 and CDR2 sequences are LNHNV and YYDKDF (reference sequence). CDR3 sequence: CATSSGLPNEKLFF. CDR3 DNA: TGTGCCACCAGCAGCGGGTTGCCCAATGAAAAACTGTTTTTT.

This clone was detected only once. The V gene is TRBV5-1, the J gene TRBJ1-4, with 8 bases matching TRBD1. The germline CDR1 and CDR2 sequences are SGHRS and YFSETQ. The junction had 7 bases not matched to a gene; V was cut back by 3 bases and J by 0 bases. The CDR3 sequence is 17 residues long. The CDR3 DNA reads TGCGCCAGCAGCTCCGGACAGGGTTCAGCAACTAATGAAAAACTGTTTTTT. Residues: CASSSGQGSATNEKLFF.

J is TRBJ2-1 and V is TRBV7-9; 8 bases match TRBD1. The CDR3 is 16 residues long. V trimming: 5 bases; J trimming: 4 bases; junction bases outside the gene matches: 10. Germline V gives CDR1 SEHNR, CDR2 FQNEAQ (reference sequence). This CDR3 is CASSRLGQAFYNEQFF. The CDR3 bases are TGTGCCAGCAGCCGATTGGGACAGGCGTTTTACAATGAGCAGTTCTTC.

V gene TRBV7-2 combines with J gene TRBJ2-3; a weak D match, TRBD2 (5 bases). Germline V CDR1 and CDR2: SGHTA, FQGNSA. Trimming took off 3 bases at V and 3 bases at J, with 10 bases between the two ends. CDR3 length: 14 amino acids. This CDR3 reads CASSFGVPTDTQYF. Written as DNA, the CDR3 is TGTGCCAGCAGCTTCGGGGTCCCGACAGATACGCAGTATTTT.

The V and J genes are TRBV7-2 and TRBJ2-2; D perhaps matches TRBD2 (6 bases). The CDR3 runs to 15 residues. Germline lookup yields CDR1 SGHTA and CDR2 FQGNSA. V was trimmed by 6 bases and J by 0 bases, leaving 11 bases between them. The CDR3 sequence is CASSRLVSNTGELFF. The CDR3 region has the DNA TGTGCCAGCAGTAGACTAGTTTCGAACACCGGGGAGCTGTTTTTT. The entire variable domain, with the rest obtained from reference TRBV7-2 and TRBJ2-2, is as follows: GAGVSQSPSNKVTEKGKDVELRCDPISGHTALYWYRQSLGQGLEFLIYFQGNSAPDKSGLPSDRFSAERTGGSVSTLTIQRTQQEDSAVYLCASSRLVSNTGELFFGEGSRLTVL.

This chain joins TRBV7-9 and TRBJ2-7; 7 bases align to TRBD1. This CDR3 comprises 14 residues. V gave up 5 bases and J gave up 2 bases; unmatched junction bases: 6. CDR1 is SEHNR and CDR2 is FQNEAQ in the germline V gene (reference sequence). The CDR3 is CASSGKGAAYEQYF. CDR3 in DNA: TGTGCCAGCAGCGGAAAGGGGGCCGCCTACGAGCAGTACTTC.

This chain joins TRBV30 and TRBJ2-7; tentative D call: TRBD2 (7 bases). Trimming removed 4 bases from V and 6 bases from J, with 16 bases in between. CDR1 is GTSNPN, CDR2 SVGIG, per germline (reference sequence). There are 13 residues in the CDR3. Here the CDR3 reads CAWIEGGGTEQYF. CDR3 sequence (DNA): TGTGCCTGGATCGAGGGGGGAGGGACCGAGCAGTACTTC.

V gene TRBV13 combines with J gene TRBJ2-7, with D possibly being TRBD1 (6 bases). CDR1 PRHDT and CDR2 FYEKMQ come from the germline V gene (reference sequence). The CDR3 runs to 16 residues. Trimming stripped 5 bases from V and 1 base from J, with 18 bases between. The CDR3 sequence is CASSPRGSRTSYEQYF. The CDR3 DNA reads TGTGCCAGCAGCCCGAGGGGGTCCCGAACTTCCTACGAGCAGTACTTC.

Remarks on this clone: The germline gene is not matched at one end of the junction; a read error may be the cause. CDR3 protein: CASSLAGSSSGTQYF. CDR3 in DNA: TGTGCTAGCAGCTTAGCAGGCTCTAGCTCTGGGACCCAGTACTTC. The chain joins TRBV7-7 to TRBJ2-5; a possible D gene is TRBD2 (5 bases). This CDR3 is 15 amino acids long. In germline, CDR1 is SSHAT, CDR2 FNYEAQ (reference sequence).

The rearrangement joins TRBV4-3 to TRBJ1-2, with D tentatively TRBD1 (5 bases). The CDR3 loop spans 16 amino acids. V was cut by 0 bases and J by 3 bases, with 14 bases left in between. Per the germline V gene, CDR1 is LGHNA and CDR2 is YSLEER. The CDR3: CASSQEPSQGHYGYTF. For the CDR3, the DNA is TGCGCCAGCAGCCAAGAGCCCTCGCAGGGCCACTATGGCTACACCTTC.